This entry lists 24 T cell receptor beta chains sequenced from one sample in a study of T-cell reconstitution after alpha-beta-depleted transplantation in children. Construction of the TCRbeta library involved unique molecular identifiers. TCRdb used MiXCR to reprocess the PCR reads, holding one entry per CDR3 protein. Of roughly 100,000 distinct CDR3 sequences detected, 7.5% to 9.5% appear once; the ten largest clones hold about 17%. Sequenced material: PBMCs, taken before TCRalphabeta/CD19-depleted stem cell transplant. The receptor set was obtained from a boy aged 2-15 years with acute lymphoblastic leukemia, due to receive a stem cell transplant.

This clonotype was observed at least ten times. The chain is built from TRBV5-1 and TRBJ2-5; maybe TRBD2 (5 bases). The CDR3 loop spans 13 amino acids. From germline, CDR1 is SGHRS and CDR2 YFSETQ. V was cut by 2 bases and J by 7 bases, with 12 bases left in between. This CDR3 reads CASSLDYPATQYF. The CDR3 nucleotides are TGCGCCAGCAGCTTAGACTACCCAGCGACCCAGTACTTC.

This clonotype showed up many times. The chain combines TRBV7-9 with TRBJ2-3; D remains unclear. The V end lost 5 bases, the J end lost 7 bases, and 19 bases lay between the germline ends. From germline, CDR1 is SEHNR and CDR2 FQNEAQ (reference sequence). This CDR3 comprises 15 residues. The CDR3 loop reads CASSPDILMINTQYF. The CDR3 region has the DNA TGTGCCAGCAGCCCCGACATTCTGATGATCAATACGCAGTATTTT.

This clonotype was picked up many times. This chain links TRBV7-2 with TRBJ2-2; D gene uncertain. The CDR3 runs 16 residues. Trimming left V 2 bases short and J 0 bases short, with 10 bases between. Germline loops: CDR1 SGHTA, CDR2 FQGNSA. For the CDR3, the DNA is TGTGCCAGCAGCTTAAGTGAGAAGTCGAACACCGGGGAGCTGTTTTTT. Translation: CASSLSEKSNTGELFF. The variable domain in full, with the rest retrieved from reference TRBV7-2 and TRBJ2-2, is GAGVSQSPSNKVTEKGKDVELRCDPISGHTALYWYRQSLGQGLEFLIYFQGNSAPDKSGLPSDRFSAERTGGSVSTLTIQRTQQEDSAVYLCASSLSEKSNTGELFFGEGSRLTVL.

This clonotype is categorized as medium-sized (0.01 to 0.1%). The chain combines TRBV7-2 with TRBJ2-5; D gene unclear. Germline V gene data show CDR1 as SGHTA and CDR2 as FQGNSA. The CDR3 contains 14 residues. V was shortened by 2 bases and J by 4 bases, with 11 bases between the two germline ends. In DNA, the CDR3 is TGTGCCAGCAGCTTATTTGGGCAACGAGAGACCCAGTACTTC. Its protein product is CASSLFGQRETQYF. Using reference TRBV7-2 and TRBJ2-5 for the parts outside the CDR3, the full variable domain is GAGVSQSPSNKVTEKGKDVELRCDPISGHTALYWYRQSLGQGLEFLIYFQGNSAPDKSGLPSDRFSAERTGGSVSTLTIQRTQQEDSAVYLCASSLFGQRETQYFGPGTRLLVL.

CDR3 DNA: TGTGCCAGCAGCTTGACTAGCGGAGGGAATACGCAGTATTTT. Protein product: CASSLTSGGNTQYF. The chain couples TRBV11-1 to TRBJ2-3; 9 bases fit TRBD2. Germline lookup yields CDR1 SGHAT and CDR2 FQDESV (reference sequence). The CDR3 loop spans 14 amino acids. With 3 bases clipped from V and 7 bases from J, the junction kept 5 bases outside the gene matches.

A few counts support this clonotype. The rearrangement links TRBV14 to TRBJ2-6; D ambiguous. The CDR3 is made up of 16 amino acids. Germline V gives CDR1 SGHDN, CDR2 FVKESK. V lost 4 bases and J 0 bases, leaving 10 bases between the germline ends. In DNA form, the CDR3 reads TGTGCCAGCAGCCCGCGGCCTAGCTCTGGGGCCAACGTCCTGACTTTC. Translating gives CASSPRPSSGANVLTF.

Concerning this clonotype itself: Since a much larger clone is just one base distant, this may be a read error. The J gene is TRBJ1-3, the V gene TRBV5-1; D gene uncertain. CDR3 size: 13 residues. Germline-derived CDR1 and CDR2 are SGHRS and YFSETQ. The CDR3 loop is CASGRTWENTKYF. CDR3 bases: TGCGCCAGCGGCCGGACCTGGGAAAACACCAAATATTTT. Combining the CDR3 with reference TRBV5-1 and TRBJ1-3 gives the whole variable domain KAGVTQTPRYLIKTRGQQVTLSCSPISGHRSVSWYQQTPGQGLQFLFEYFSETQRNKGNFPGRFSGRQFSNSRSEMNVSTLELGDSALYLCASGRTWENTKYFGEGSWLTVV.

At least ten counts were recorded for this clonotype. This sequence joins TRBV5-1 and TRBJ2-7; possible D gene TRBD1, 5 bases. The V end was cut by 4 bases, the J end by 2 bases, with 13 bases between. The CDR3 contains 14 residues. Per germline, CDR1 SGHRS and CDR2 YFSETQ. The CDR3 protein is CASSGHPRAYEQYF. CDR3 nucleotide sequence: TGCGCCAGCAGCGGACACCCAAGGGCCTACGAGCAGTACTTC.

This clonotype was seen at least ten times. The chain recombines TRBV27 with TRBJ1-1; D is possibly TRBD1 (6 bases). CDR3 length: 14 amino acids. V shed 3 bases and J shed 1 base, with 9 bases lying between them. Germline lookup yields CDR1 MNHEY and CDR2 SMNVEV (reference sequence). This CDR3 reads CASSFSDRNTEAFF. For the CDR3, the DNA is TGTGCCAGCAGTTTTTCGGACAGGAACACTGAAGCTTTCTTT.

This clonotype was seen a handful of times. The rearrangement uses TRBV7-9 and TRBJ2-3; a possible D gene is TRBD2 (6 bases). The CDR3 is made up of 16 amino acids. Between the trimmed V and J ends, which lost 2 bases and 2 bases, there was a span of 14 bases. CDR1 is SEHNR and CDR2 is FQNEAQ in the germline V gene (reference sequence). In DNA, the CDR3 is TGTGCCAGCAGCTTACGAACTAGCTACAACACAGATACGCAGTATTTT. Protein product: CASSLRTSYNTDTQYF.

A remark on this clonotype: Just one base apart from a much larger clone, this may be a read error. V usage is TRBV11-2 and J usage is TRBJ2-7; a possible D gene is TRBD1 (6 bases). This CDR3 is 15 amino acids long. Germline V gene sequence: CDR1 SGHAT, CDR2 FQNNGV. CDR3 bases: TGTGCCAGCAACTTATCGGCAGGGGTTGAGTACGAGCAGTACTTC. Translation: CASNLSAGVEYEQYF.

This clonotype was seen repeatedly, ten times or more. This chain uses TRBV28 with TRBJ1-1; D remains ambiguous. The CDR3 runs to 14 residues. V was cut by 3 bases and J by 1 base, with 9 bases left in between. The V gene's germline CDR1 is MDHEN and CDR2 SYDVKM. As DNA, the CDR3 is TGTGCCAGCAGTTTTGGCGGAAAGAACACTGAAGCTTTCTTT. Its protein is CASSFGGKNTEAFF.

The V gene is TRBV5-1, the J gene TRBJ1-1; 11 bases line up with TRBD1. The CDR3 is made up of 16 amino acids. Trimming took 0 bases from V and 5 from J; bases not matched to a gene: 6. Germline CDR1 is SGHRS and CDR2 is YFSETQ. The CDR3 sequence is CASSLAGQGALTEAFF. CDR3 DNA sequence: TGCGCCAGCAGCTTGGCAGGACAGGGGGCGCTTACTGAAGCTTTCTTT. The complete variable domain, with remaining parts taken from reference TRBV5-1 and TRBJ1-1, reads KAGVTQTPRYLIKTRGQQVTLSCSPISGHRSVSWYQQTPGQGLQFLFEYFSETQRNKGNFPGRFSGRQFSNSRSEMNVSTLELGDSALYLCASSLAGQGALTEAFFGQGTRLTVV.

This clonotype has more than one count but fewer than ten. V is TRBV20-1 and J is TRBJ2-5, with 9 bases matching TRBD2. CDR3 length equals 17 residues. The germline CDR1 and CDR2 sequences are DFQATT and SNEGSKA (reference sequence). V shed 0 bases and J 3 bases; nucleotides not matched to a gene: 11. The CDR3 protein is CSARDSRGGFREETQYF. The CDR3, as DNA: TGCAGTGCTAGAGATTCGCGGGGGGGATTTCGGGAAGAGACCCAGTACTTC.

This clonotype appeared a few times. J is TRBJ2-7 and V is TRBV13; tentative D call: TRBD1 (5 bases). Germline V gene lookup returns CDR1 PRHDT and CDR2 FYEKMQ (reference sequence). V was clipped by 6 bases and J by 2 bases, with 14 bases between them. This CDR3 has 14 amino acids. The CDR3 region is CASRLGKGTYEQYF. Here the CDR3 DNA reads TGTGCCAGCAGGCTCGGTAAGGGGACCTACGAGCAGTACTTC.

The V call is TRBV20-1, the J call TRBJ1-3, with TRBD1 identical over 8 bases. Germline CDR1 is DFQATT and CDR2 is SNEGSKA (reference sequence). This CDR3 comprises 15 residues. J gave up 0 bases and V 6 bases, and 7 bases lay outside the gene matches. For the CDR3, the DNA is TGCAGTGCAGGACAGGGTTTCTACTCTGGAAACACCATATATTTT. Protein: CSAGQGFYSGNTIYF.

The genes are TRBV5-1 and TRBJ1-5; TRBD1 is a possible D gene (6 bases). The CDR3 runs 12 residues. Germline CDR1 is SGHRS and CDR2 is YFSETQ. With 7 bases removed from V and 6 bases from J, the gap between germline ends came to 11 bases. The CDR3, as DNA: TGCGCCAGCTTAGGGGGTTTTCAGCCCCAGCATTTT. Protein product: CASLGGFQPQHF.

This clonotype was seen many times. The rearrangement links TRBV3-1 to TRBJ2-7, with unresolved D. The CDR3 loop spans 15 amino acids. Germline lookup yields CDR1 LGHDT and CDR2 YNNKEL (reference sequence). V was cut by 1 base and J by 0 bases, with 10 bases left in between. The CDR3 protein is CASSQVLLGSYEQYF. CDR3 DNA sequence: TGTGCCAGCAGCCAAGTCCTTTTAGGCTCCTACGAGCAGTACTTC.

This chain joins TRBV5-1 and TRBJ1-1; TRBD1 aligns across 9 bases. Germline-derived CDR1 and CDR2 are SGHRS and YFSETQ. The CDR3 contains 15 residues. Trimming took 0 bases from V and 4 from J; bases not matched to a gene: 4. The CDR3 bases are TGCGCCAGCAGCTTGGGGGACAGGGTTGTCACTGAAGCTTTCTTT. This gives the protein CASSLGDRVVTEAFF. The whole variable domain, filled in from reference TRBV5-1 and TRBJ1-1, reads KAGVTQTPRYLIKTRGQQVTLSCSPISGHRSVSWYQQTPGQGLQFLFEYFSETQRNKGNFPGRFSGRQFSNSRSEMNVSTLELGDSALYLCASSLGDRVVTEAFFGQGTRLTVV.

At least ten counts were recorded for this clonotype. The chain couples TRBV5-1 to TRBJ2-7; D call uncertain. The CDR3 length is 14 residues. V gave up 2 bases and J gave up 7 bases, with 16 bases separating them. The germline gives CDR1 SGHRS, CDR2 YFSETQ. CDR3 sequence (DNA): TGCGCCAGCAGCTTTTCCCAAGTTAGAGGTGAGCAGTACTTC. This sequence encodes CASSFSQVRGEQYF. Looking up the rest from reference TRBV5-1 and TRBJ2-7 gives the full variable domain: KAGVTQTPRYLIKTRGQQVTLSCSPISGHRSVSWYQQTPGQGLQFLFEYFSETQRNKGNFPGRFSGRQFSNSRSEMNVSTLELGDSALYLCASSFSQVRGEQYFGPGTRLTVT.

This clonotype was counted between two and nine times. The J gene is TRBJ2-7, the V gene TRBV7-2; 12 bases are a match to TRBD2. The CDR3 is 15 amino acids. V dropped 4 bases and J dropped 6; count of bases not matched to a gene: 7. CDR1 and CDR2 from the germline V gene are SGHTA and FQGNSA. The CDR3 is CASSWELAGGGEQYF. The CDR3 DNA is TGTGCCAGCAGCTGGGAACTAGCGGGGGGCGGCGAGCAGTACTTC.

This clonotype was seen a handful of times. The chain carries TRBV20-1 and TRBJ1-5; the D gene is possibly TRBD1 (5 bases). Per germline, CDR1 DFQATT and CDR2 SNEGSKA (reference sequence). The CDR3 totals 15 residues. Trimming stripped 4 bases from V and 4 bases from J, with 17 bases between. As DNA, the CDR3 is TGCAGTGCTACGATTTTACTAGAGGGGAATCAGCCCCAGCATTTT. Its protein is CSATILLEGNQPQHF.

The chain recombines TRBV5-4 with TRBJ2-2, with TRBD1 as a possible D gene (6 bases). Trimming shortened V by 2 bases and J by 7 bases, and 15 bases separated the two germline ends. The CDR3 is 15 amino acids. Germline V CDR1 and CDR2: SGHNT, YYREEE (reference sequence). CDR3 bases: TGTGCCAGCAGCTTCGGCACAGGGATGGACGGGGAGCTGTTTTTT. Translation gives CASSFGTGMDGELFF.

Ten or more counts support this clonotype. The chain links TRBV12-3 or TRBV12-4 to TRBJ2-3; 9 bases are shared with TRBD1. The CDR3 consists of 13 residues. V dropped 3 bases and J dropped 9; count of bases not matched to a gene: 4. Here the CDR3 reads CASSLRDRETQYF. For the CDR3, the DNA is TGTGCCAGCAGTTTGCGGGACAGGGAGACGCAGTATTTT.